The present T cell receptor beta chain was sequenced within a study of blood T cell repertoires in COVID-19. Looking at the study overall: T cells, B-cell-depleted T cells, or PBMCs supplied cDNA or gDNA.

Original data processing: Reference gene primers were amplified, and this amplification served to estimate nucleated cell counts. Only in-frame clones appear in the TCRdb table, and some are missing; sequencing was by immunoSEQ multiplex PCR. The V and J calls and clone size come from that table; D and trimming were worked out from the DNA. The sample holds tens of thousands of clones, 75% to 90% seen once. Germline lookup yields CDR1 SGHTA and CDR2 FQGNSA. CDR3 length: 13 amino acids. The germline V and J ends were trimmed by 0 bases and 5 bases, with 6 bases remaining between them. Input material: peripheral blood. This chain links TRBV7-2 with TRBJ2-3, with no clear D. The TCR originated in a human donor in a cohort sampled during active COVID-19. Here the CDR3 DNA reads TGTGCCAGCAGCTTAGCCCCGTTAGATACGCAGTATTTT. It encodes CASSLAPLDTQYF.